The 13 T cell receptor beta chains below were found in one sample sequenced in a study of identical twins. MiXCR, applied by TCRdb to the 5' RACE reads, yields one record per CDR3 protein. The data contain fewer than 800,000 distinct CDR3 sequences, under 8.5% of them singletons. This same sample was also part of a study on yellow fever vaccine responses in identical twins.

Material for sequencing was PBMCs. Receptors were obtained from a woman in her late teens or twenties in good health.

This clonotype was detected a few times. The chain employs TRBV7-9 and TRBJ1-6, with TRBD1 identical over 10 bases. The CDR3 covers 16 residues. Trimming removed 4 bases from V and 3 bases from J; junction bases left unmatched: 3. Per germline, CDR1 SEHNR and CDR2 FQNEAQ (reference sequence). The CDR3 is CASSYRDRGYNSPLHF. In DNA, the CDR3 is TGTGCCAGCAGCTACCGGGACAGGGGCTATAATTCACCCCTCCACTTT.

This clonotype was counted between two and nine times. The V and J genes are TRBV10-3 and TRBJ2-3; D may be TRBD1 (5 bases). Between the trimmed V and J ends, which lost 6 bases and 0 bases, there was a span of 10 bases. CDR3 length: 14 residues. Germline V gene sequence: CDR1 ENHRY, CDR2 SYGVKD. Here the CDR3 DNA reads TGTGCCATCAGCGCGACAGCGAGCACAGATACGCAGTATTTT. The encoded protein is CAISATASTDTQYF.

This clonotype has at least ten counts. The chain employs TRBV28 and TRBJ2-3; TRBD1 agrees at 8 bases. Trimming at V came to 6 bases and at J to 8 bases, leaving 16 bases not matched to a gene. The CDR3 totals 16 residues. From germline, CDR1 is MDHEN and CDR2 SYDVKM. CDR3 sequence: CASRRRGQEGRVTQYF. DNA for the CDR3: TGTGCCAGCAGAAGAAGGGGACAGGAGGGAAGGGTTACGCAGTATTTT.

Many counts were recorded for this clonotype. The rearrangement uses TRBV20-1 and TRBJ2-1, with D possibly matching TRBD2 (5 bases). The CDR3 length is 13 residues. Germline values: CDR1 DFQATT, CDR2 SNEGSKA (reference sequence). With 3 bases removed from V and 2 bases from J, the gap between germline ends came to 8 bases. CDR3 DNA: TGCAGTGCTAGTCGGGGAACCTACAATGAGCAGTTCTTC. Translating gives CSASRGTYNEQFF.

On this clonotype itself: No conserved phenylalanine or tryptophan ends this CDR3, so it is likely a read error. In DNA, the CDR3 is TGTGCCAGCAGTCCACGGGTGGAGACCCAGTACTAC. This encodes CASSPRVETQYY. The V and J genes are TRBV6-2 or TRBV6-3 and TRBJ2-5; D gene ambiguous. V dropped 5 bases and J dropped 5 bases, with 9 bases sitting between them. CDR1 is MNHEY and CDR2 is SVGEGT in the germline V gene. The CDR3 is made up of 12 amino acids.

This clonotype showed up many times. Relative to the germline gene, one junction end is altered; a read error may explain this. V is TRBV5-1 and J is TRBJ2-5; tentative D call: TRBD2 (5 bases). CDR1 SGHRS and CDR2 YFSETQ come from the germline V gene. The CDR3 is made up of 12 amino acids. CDR3 bases: TGTGCCAGCAGTGGACTTCAAGAGACCCAGTACTTC. It specifies CASSGLQETQYF.

The V call is TRBV28, the J call TRBJ2-1; a possible D gene is TRBD1 (5 bases). The germline V and J ends were trimmed by 8 bases and 10 bases, with 9 bases remaining between them. The CDR3 runs to 10 residues. The germline V gene has CDR1 MDHEN and CDR2 SYDVKM. As DNA, the CDR3 is TGTGCCAGCGCCTCAGGGGAGCAGTTCTTC. Protein sequence: CASASGEQFF.

This clonotype was seen a handful of times. The J gene is TRBJ2-3, the V gene TRBV27, with D maybe TRBD2 (5 bases). V was trimmed by 1 base and J by 4 bases, leaving 6 bases between them. Germline CDR1 MNHEY, CDR2 SMNVEV (reference sequence). The CDR3 runs 13 residues. The DNA for the CDR3 is TGTGCCAGCAGTTTATTCGGGGCAGATACGCAGTATTTT. Its translation: CASSLFGADTQYF.

A few counts support this clonotype. The rearrangement uses TRBV11-2 and TRBJ2-1, with 7 bases lining up with TRBD2. The V gene's germline CDR1 is SGHAT and CDR2 FQNNGV. V dropped 4 bases and J dropped 9; count of bases not matched to a gene: 9. CDR3 size: 14 residues. This CDR3 reads CASSSSSGIIEQFF. The CDR3 DNA follows: TGTGCCAGCAGCTCCTCAAGCGGGATTATTGAGCAGTTCTTC.

This clonotype was counted at least ten times. The chain is built from TRBV20-1 and TRBJ2-1; D is possibly TRBD1 or TRBD2 (5 bases each). The CDR3 has 15 amino acids. With 0 bases removed from V and 6 bases from J, the gap between germline ends came to 15 bases. Germline-derived CDR1 and CDR2 are DFQATT and SNEGSKA (reference sequence). CDR3 in amino acids: CSARDSGTKINEQFF. The CDR3 DNA reads TGCAGTGCTAGAGATTCCGGGACCAAGATCAATGAGCAGTTCTTC.

The rearrangement links TRBV5-1 to TRBJ2-2, with 8 bases fitting TRBD1. The length of the CDR3 is 16 residues. With V trimmed by 0 bases and J by 3 bases, 4 bases remained unmatched. Per the germline V gene, CDR1 is SGHRS and CDR2 is YFSETQ. In DNA, the CDR3 is TGCGCCAGCAGCTTGGCAGGGGGCTCGGACACCGGGGAGCTGTTTTTT. Its translation is CASSLAGGSDTGELFF.

V gene TRBV12-3 or TRBV12-4 combines with J gene TRBJ2-2; D is unresolved. V lost 5 bases and J lost 6, with 13 bases in between. The CDR3 contains 14 residues. The CDR3 DNA follows: TGTGCCAGCAGTGCCCCGGGTGAATCCGGGGAGCTGTTTTTT. It codes for CASSAPGESGELFF.

This clonotype has only a few counts. This chain links TRBV20-1 with TRBJ1-1; weak D call: TRBD1 (6 bases). Trimming removed 0 bases at V and 1 base at J, with 15 bases between. Germline V CDR1 and CDR2: DFQATT, SNEGSKA (reference sequence). The CDR3 consists of 16 residues. CDR3 amino acids: CSARDFGQPSNTEAFF. The CDR3 DNA is TGCAGTGCTAGAGATTTTGGACAGCCCTCGAACACTGAAGCTTTCTTT.